Listed here is a single TCR beta chain. Its antigen remains unidentified. The CDR3 spans 15 residues. The germline V gene has CDR1 MDHEN and CDR2 SYDVKM. Trimming cost V 2 bases and J 2 bases; bases outside gene matches: 6. These data belong to a study of T cell responses to AZD1222 COVID-19 vaccine. Findings of the study overall: White British ancestry dominated among donors, who included more females, and clonal diversity was possibly underestimated. Only a handful of AZD1222 recipients, several in all, had baseline seropositivity. Repertoire samples came only from after the peak T cell response.

TCRdb's table, derived via immunoSEQ multiplex PCR, lists solely in-frame clones and lacks some. The sample yields 92,000 or so clones, 89% seen once. The TCR was taken from an adult who received the AZD1222 COVID-19 vaccine. Specimen: peripheral blood, collected 28 days after the second AZD1222 dose. V and J are TRBV28 and TRBJ2-7, with 7 bases matching TRBD1. The CDR3 region has the DNA TGTGCCAGCAGTTTACCCCTCGACAGGGCCTACGAGCAGTACTTC. This encodes CASSLPLDRAYEQYF.